This is a list of T cell receptor beta chains from one sample in a study of radiation and T cells in renal cell carcinoma. The method was immunoSEQ multiplex PCR; TCRdb's version includes in-frame clones alone and lacks a portion of them. The table lists roughly 130,000 clones, about 88% of them singletons. This sample comprised blood, obtained from a patient whose treatment included radiotherapy and nephrectomy. Receptors originate from a woman aged 70-85 years with renal cell carcinoma. Both conserved end residues are part of each CDR3. D genes are given only for firm matches. Size is omitted from some rows. Given values are once, few, many or a class for expanded clones.

TRBJ2-7 TRBV5-4 NA NA TGTGCCAGCAGCTTGGGGATAGGGGGTATCTACGAGCAGTACTTC CASSLGIGGIYEQYF
TRBJ1-5 TRBV19 NA NA TGTGCCAGTAGTTTCGACAGAAGCAATCAGCCCCAGCATTTT CASSFDRSNQPQHF
TRBJ1-5 TRBV5-4 NA NA TGTGCCAGCAGCTTCCCCAATCAGCCCCAGCATTTT CASSFPNQPQHF
TRBJ2-1 TRBV29-1 NA TRBD1 TGCAGCGCAGAAAGAATACAGGGGTGGAATGAGCAGTTCTTC CSAERIQGWNEQFF
TRBJ1-1 TRBV5-1 few TRBD1 TGCGCCAGCAGCTTGGATTGGACAGGGCACACTGAAGCTTTCTTT CASSLDWTGHTEAFF
TRBJ2-7 TRBV9 NA NA TGTGCCAGCAGCCCGGACTCCTACGAGCAGTACTTC CASSPDSYEQYF
TRBJ1-2 TRBV6-5 NA TRBD1 TGTGCCAGCAGCCGGACAGGGAATAATGGCTACACCTTC CASSRTGNNGYTF
TRBJ2-3 TRBV14 NA NA TGTGCCAGTAAGAGACTAGGGACTACAGATACGCAGTATTTT CASKRLGTTDTQYF
TRBJ2-2 TRBV6-6 few NA TGTGCCATCCGGACTGGGGGCACCGGGGAGCTGTTTTTT CAIRTGGTGELFF
TRBJ1-5 TRBV19 NA NA TGTGCCAGTAGTATAGGGACAGATCTATATGGGAGCAATCAGCCCCAGCATTTT CASSIGTDLYGSNQPQHF